The sequence of this T cell receptor (beta chain) was determined in a study of cytomegalovirus exposure and HLA in healthy donors. Study-level results: The study carried out a later analysis of TCR beta sequences. It associated around 17,000 of them with specific HLA alleles at a false discovery rate of 0.05. Only CMV serostatus was available as immune exposure information.

13 Jbeta primers and 60 Vbeta primers were used for the PCR. Clones were sequenced by immunoSEQ multiplex PCR, and TCRdb holds only the in-frame ones, with some missing. The table includes 200,000 or so clones, 82% detected once. Turning to this clone: The antigen is unknown.

The receptor comes from a boy between 2 and 10 years old in good health and CMV-seronegative. Input material: PBMCs.

The CDR3 sequence: CASSLASGLNTGELFF. The CDR3 DNA sequence: TGTGCCAGCAGCTTAGCGTCCGGACTGAACACCGGGGAGCTGTTTTTT. The gene calls are TRBV7-2 and TRBJ2-2; a weak D match, TRBD2 (5 bases). The CDR3 extends over 16 amino acids. The ends were cut back, 0 bases at V and 1 base at J, with 9 bases in the middle. Germline loops: CDR1 SGHTA, CDR2 FQGNSA. The full variable domain, with the rest looked up from reference TRBV7-2 and TRBJ2-2, is GAGVSQSPSNKVTEKGKDVELRCDPISGHTALYWYRQSLGQGLEFLIYFQGNSAPDKSGLPSDRFSAERTGGSVSTLTIQRTQQEDSAVYLCASSLASGLNTGELFFGEGSRLTVL.